This T cell receptor (beta chain) was captured in a study of regulatory T cells in long-lasting Graves disease (dated by TCRdb to the early 2020s). About the study as a whole: Antithyroid drugs had been taken for less than 3 months by newly diagnosed Graves' disease patients. Persistent Graves' disease patients were compared with newly diagnosed Graves' disease patients by peripheral blood TCR sequencing and RNA sequencing. The study was conducted in China and was registered as a clinical trial. A total of around 35 samples were covered by TCR sequencing, comprising approximately 13 persistent and 20 or so newly diagnosed Graves' disease patients.

V and J are truncated by 1 base and 5 bases respectively, leaving an intervening sequence of 14 bases. The CDR3 starts with the cysteine, ends with the phenylalanine, and has 15 residues. Only the CDR3 part of the read is kept: 45 bases, read in frame from the first base. CDR1 and CDR2 were assigned from the germline V gene as SNHLY and FYNNEI. The library was made by multiplex PCR. Sequencer: Illumina HiSeq 4000. CDR3 regions were amplified by Arm-PCR with iRepertoire HTBI primers to construct TCR beta libraries. Gel purification was performed on PCR products prior to sequencing. The study's processing was this. Across samples, roughly 60 TRBV and 13 to 15 TRBJ segments were identified and used for gene usage analysis of CDR3 amino acid clonotypes. Filtered high-quality paired reads were merged into contigs using COPE and FqMerger. BLAST was used to align contigs to IMGT TRBV, TRBD and TRBJ reference genes, with CDR3 defined following IMGT. Highly expanded clones were defined as clonotypes with a frequency above 0.1%. Shannon entropy was used to measure repertoire diversity, and the Gini coefficient was used to measure V-J evenness. A clonotype was considered public if more than one individual shared it. The public reads were run again by TCRdb, first through fastp at Q25 and then through MiXCR, and only productive beta chains were kept. Identical CDR3 protein sequences are pooled into one entry, listed with their most common genes and DNA. The V and J calls follow TCRdb's processing rather than the paper's. The sample table lists approximately 400,000 distinct CDR3 sequences, just under 15% of them with a count of one. Clones ranked in the top ten supply 15% to 20% of the sample.

The research as a whole found: Only peripheral blood was studied, because thyroid tissue, the primary lesion, was inaccessible. TRBV28, TRBJ1-2 and TRBJ2-5 were preferentially used in persistent disease, while TRBV20-1 and TRBJ2-1 were favored in newly diagnosed disease. Sequencing and analysis were limited to the TCR beta chain. A larger number of public clonotypes was shared among persistent patients (around 3,000) than among newly diagnosed patients (roughly 1,000). The authors acknowledged the small sample size as a limitation that may reduce accuracy. Lower TCR Shannon entropy and fewer highly expanded clones were observed in persistent Graves' disease patients than in newly diagnosed patients, which suggested clonal expansion.

This clonotype was seen at least ten times. Its antigen target is currently unknown. Nothing much larger sits one base from this clone, and base qualities are not available. The sample's time point label, in plain terms: newly diagnosed GD, antithyroid drugs for less than 3 months. RNA was extracted from PBMCs in TRIzol for both TCR sequencing and RNA sequencing. The diagnosis of Graves' disease was made according to American Thyroid Association guidelines. Patients were recruited from an endocrinology department in Xi'an, China. Each patient gave 7.5 to 10 milliliters of peripheral blood, collected in an EDTA anticoagulant tube. Ficoll Paque Plus density gradient separation was used to isolate PBMCs, and no additional T cell sorting was done. An Agilent 2100 Bioanalyzer and agarose gel were used to assess RNA quality, and a NanoDrop 2000 was used to measure RNA concentration. The same sample was also used in a study of T cells in Graves' hyperthyroidism and ophthalmopathy. The second study reports: Graves' hyperthyroidism was defined as stable when no progression to ophthalmopathy occurred over 18 months of follow-up. The hyperthyroidism patients were between 18 and 65 years old and newly diagnosed, with a disease duration of less than 2 months. The study excluded patients with uncontrolled infections, other autoimmune diseases, pregnancy or lactation. Diagnoses were based on clinical symptoms, serum thyroxine and TRAb, thyroid ultrasound and orbital computed tomography. The TCR CDR3 was subjected to a first round of RT-PCR using the HTBI primer set and the Qiagen OneStep RT-PCR kit. Most expanded thyroid clonotypes (frequency above 0.001) were also found in blood, which suggests that blood repertoires may mirror thyroid immune responses. A 13 V-J signature model separated ophthalmopathy from stable hyperthyroidism, with approximately 87% sensitivity and roughly 81% specificity in cross-validation and 80%/75% in testing. In validation, the model predicted progression to ophthalmopathy a median of about 6 months before onset, with roughly 70% sensitivity and just under 75% specificity. TCR V-J signatures able to tell the groups apart were searched for in a discovery cohort of approximately 95 patients, of whom 43 had Graves' ophthalmopathy and some 60 had stable Graves' hyperthyroidism. Prospective prediction of ophthalmopathy was tested in an independent validation cohort consisting of about 19 hyperthyroidism patients and approximately 16 patients who later progressed to ophthalmopathy. The 90 to 100 discovery patients were randomly split 7:3 into training and test sets. The study also compared thyroid tissue and blood T-cell repertoires from roughly six Graves' hyperthyroidism patients. Following sampling, methimazole starting at 30 mg daily was given to hyperthyroidism patients, and high-dose intravenous methylprednisolone was given to ophthalmopathy patients. A second multiplex PCR round built the libraries, followed by size selection and purification. Paired-end sequencing of the libraries was performed with 100 bp reads on an Illumina HiSeq2000. SOAPnuke was used to process the raw data, throwing out any read that contained adapters or uncalled bases, had a mean Phred below 15, or lacked an exact constant-primer or identifier match. High-quality paired reads were merged with COPE v1.2.5, and unique nucleotide sequences were defined as clonotypes. MiTCR v1.1 was used to align the clonotypes against IMGT TRBV, TRBD and TRBJ reference segments. The analysis was restricted to V-J combinations with a frequency above 0.0001, which together covered 99% to 99.2% of the repertoires. The TCS score was defined as the ratio of F50 (clonal expansion) to E x V (chaos), calculated using BLOSUM62-based TCRdist between CDR3 peptides within each V-J. Welch's t-statistics and random forest reduced roughly 530 V-J features to some 14, which were used in a naive Bayes classifier (R e1071). No statistical method was used to fix the sample size in advance, and group allocation was not hidden from the investigators. TCR Vbeta CDR3 sequencing of 135 peripheral blood samples (roughly 41 ophthalmopathy, about 75 hyperthyroidism and roughly 17 progressor patients) is reported in the paper.

The source is a woman between 25 and 40 years old with Graves disease. Donor details come from another sample of the same person, matched by shared clones. The V gene is TRBV2 and the J gene is TRBJ1-2; the D gene is perhaps TRBD1, from 6 matching bases. The material was peripheral blood mononuclear cells (PBMCs), obtained at new diagnosis, from a patient treated with antithyroid drugs. The CDR3 has the sequence CASSEEQGIGYGYTF. The nucleotides read TGTGCCAGCAGTGAAGAGCAGGGGATAGGGTATGGCTACACCTTC.